One and the same sample provided the 10 T cell receptor beta chains below, sequenced in a study of cytomegalovirus exposure and HLA in healthy donors. Researchers ran the PCR with 60 Vbeta and 13 Jbeta primers. Measured with immunoSEQ multiplex PCR; TCRdb has only the in-frame clones, and not every one. The sample records around 250,000 clones, 70% to 90% being singletons. Input material: PBMCs. The receptors come from a woman aged 60-75 years in good health and CMV-seropositive.

The chain has TRBV10-3 and TRBJ2-1, with D uncertain. Per the germline V gene, CDR1 is ENHRY and CDR2 is SYGVKD. Trimming left V 4 bases short and J 9 bases short, with 7 bases between. The CDR3 loop spans 11 amino acids. The CDR3 bases are TGTGCCATCAGTGGAGTTGGTGAGCAGTTCTTC. Translated, it gives CAISGVGEQFF.

The chain recombines TRBV5-1 with TRBJ2-5; the D gene is possibly TRBD1 (6 bases). The J call is in doubt because the DNA end fits TRBJ2-7 better. The germline CDR1 and CDR2 sequences are SGHRS and YFSETQ. This CDR3 contains 13 residues. CDR3 sequence (DNA): TGCGCCAGCAGCCCCACAGGGCCCTACGAGCAGTACTTC. The encoded protein is CASSPTGPYEQYF.

This clone was seen a single time. The chain carries TRBV13 and TRBJ2-1; perhaps TRBD1 as D (5 bases). V dropped 5 bases and J dropped 4 bases, with 9 bases sitting between them. Germline lookup yields CDR1 PRHDT and CDR2 FYEKMQ (reference sequence). The length of the CDR3 is 13 residues. The CDR3 region is CASSIDSYNEQFF. The CDR3 DNA follows: TGTGCCAGCAGCATTGACAGTTACAATGAGCAGTTCTTC.

In its sample, this clone was seen a few times. The V call is TRBV12-5, the J call TRBJ2-1; D may be TRBD1 (6 bases). The length of the CDR3 is 15 residues. Per germline, CDR1 LGHNT and CDR2 FRNRAP. Trimming left V 6 bases short and J 3 bases short, with 15 bases between. The CDR3 region is CASGGSGHLYNEQFF. CDR3 nucleotide sequence: TGTGCTAGTGGGGGTTCGGGACACCTCTACAATGAGCAGTTCTTC.

This clone was seen just once. Relative to the germline gene, one junction end is altered; a read error may explain this. DNA of the CDR3: TGTGCCAGCAGTGACTCAGGTCGGAGCGGGAACACGCAGTATTTT. Amino acid sequence: CASSDSGRSGNTQYF. The J gene is TRBJ2-3, the V gene TRBV6-5, with 7 bases that match TRBD2. The germline V gene encodes CDR1 MNHEY and CDR2 SVGAGI. The CDR3 sequence is 15 residues long.

The chain has TRBV25-1 and TRBJ1-1; D unclear. Germline values: CDR1 MGHDK, CDR2 SYGVNS. The CDR3 is 13 residues long. Trimming stripped 3 bases from V and 1 base from J, with 6 bases between. The CDR3 bases are TGTGCCAGCAGTGACCCGGGGAACACTGAAGCTTTCTTT. Protein: CASSDPGNTEAFF.

This clone has just a few counts. The rearrangement links TRBV2 to TRBJ2-7, with unresolved D. In germline, CDR1 is SNHLY, CDR2 FYNNEI. This CDR3 has 10 residues. V lost 5 bases, J lost 3 bases, and 2 bases lay in between. CDR3 loop: CASSLYEQYF. The DNA for the CDR3 is TGTGCCAGCAGTCTCTACGAGCAGTACTTC. Full variable domain (remainder filled in from reference TRBV2 and TRBJ2-7): EPEVTQTPSHQVTQMGQEVILRCVPISNHLYFYWYRQILGQKVEFLVSFYNNEISEKSEIFDDQFSVERPDGSNFTLKIRSTKLEDSAMYFCASSLYEQYFGPGTRLTVT.

This chain uses TRBV7-2 with TRBJ2-5; 12 nucleotides match TRBD2. Germline trimming cut 1 base from V and 5 bases from J; bases unmatched to any gene: 8. The CDR3 is 17 residues long. Looked up from germline, CDR1 is SGHTA and CDR2 is FQGNSA. The DNA for the CDR3 is TGTGCCAGCAGCTTAGGGCTAGCGGGAGGGGTAGGGGAGACCCAGTACTTC. Its translation is CASSLGLAGGVGETQYF.

The chain couples TRBV2 to TRBJ1-3; no reliable D call. CDR1 is SNHLY and CDR2 is FYNNEI in the germline V gene. The CDR3 length is 15 residues. Trimming took 0 bases from V and 1 from J, leaving 7 bases between them. CDR3 in DNA: TGTGCCAGCAGTGAAGCAGTCAGTTCTGGAAACACCATATATTTT. This translates into CASSEAVSSGNTIYF.

The chain uses TRBV7-9 and TRBJ2-7; TRBD2 aligns across 10 bases. There are 15 residues in the CDR3. The junction had 6 bases not matched to a gene; V was cut back by 5 bases and J by 2 bases. Germline assignment: CDR1 SEHNR and CDR2 FQNEAQ (reference sequence). The CDR3 DNA reads TGTGCCAGCAGCCGAGAGCGGGAGGGGACCTACGAGCAGTACTTC. Protein sequence: CASSREREGTYEQYF.